The T cell receptor (beta chain) under discussion was sequenced for a study of response to subunit inactivated influenza vaccine (dated by TCRdb to 2016 to 2018). Study-level background: Deep quantitative T cell receptor repertoire profiling was used in the study to track responses to a trivalent subunit inactivated influenza vaccine. The study at large found these results: According to the authors, only a limited number of new T cells may be recruited by each seasonal influenza vaccination.

To prepare the library, RT-PCR was applied. The data were produced on an Illumina HiSeq 2500. TCRdb reanalyzed the raw reads on its own, using fastp at Q25 for trimming and MiXCR for clone calling, and kept in-frame beta chains. CDR3 protein duplicates are merged, each entry listing the most common genes and DNA. The sample records just over 300,000 distinct CDR3 sequences, roughly 20% of which are singletons. 10% of the sample belongs to the ten largest clones. The CDR3 holds 11 amino acids from the cysteine to the phenylalanine. The only DNA kept is the CDR3, 33 bases in frame from the first base. V gives up 4 bases and J gives up 5 bases, and the segment between their germline ends measures 8 bases. Looking up the germline V gene (reference sequence) yields CDR1 DFQATT and CDR2 SNEGSKA. Regarding this clonotype: It lacks a known antigen. Per-base qualities were not stored, and no clone one base away is much larger.

The clonotype originates from a man between 50 and 75 years old who received an inactivated influenza vaccine. Donor details come from another sample of the same person, matched by shared clones. Rearrangement joined TRBV20-1 to TRBJ2-5; a confident D gene designation cannot be given. Specimen: PBMCs from blood, collected approximately 20 months after vaccination. The DNA reads TGCAGTGCTAAAGGAATTGAGACCCAGTACTTC. The resulting protein is CSAKGIETQYF.